This T cell receptor beta chain is drawn from a study of blood T cell repertoires in COVID-19. For the study at large: Samples representing acute and convalescent COVID-19 were sourced from the United States, Italy and Spain.

With V trimmed by 4 bases and J by 0 bases, 6 bases remained unmatched. Germline lookup yields CDR1 SGHRS and CDR2 YFSETQ. The CDR3 is 16 amino acids. Authors' methods: Scientists estimated how many nucleated cells there were by amplifying reference gene primers. Clones were sequenced by immunoSEQ multiplex PCR, and TCRdb holds only the in-frame ones, with some missing. V and J calls and clone size come straight from that table; D and trimming were deduced from the DNA. The table has 50,000 or so clones, roughly 83% seen once. A few counts support this clone. The chain carries TRBV5-1 and TRBJ2-3; 9 bases agree with TRBD2. The TCR sequence derives from a woman older than 75 with acute or convalescent COVID-19. Input material: peripheral blood. This chain's CDR3 is CASSARTSVSTDTQYF. The CDR3 DNA reads TGCGCCAGCAGCGCCAGGACTAGCGTTAGCACAGATACGCAGTATTTT.